The entry below gives a single T cell receptor beta chain sequence along with its context. These data originate in a study of blood T cell repertoires in COVID-19. Study summary: The samples span acute and convalescent COVID-19 from the United States, Italy and Spain. From T cells, B-cell-depleted T cells, or PBMCs came the material, which was cDNA or gDNA.

Original methodology: Reference gene primer amplification in the assay estimated nucleated cell counts. Sequencing used immunoSEQ multiplex PCR; TCRdb keeps in-frame clones, though not all of them. V and J calls and clone size come straight from that table; D and trimming were deduced from the DNA. The table includes 110,000 or so clones, 70% to 90% detected once. Germline loops: CDR1 SGHRS, CDR2 YFSETQ. V lost 4 bases and J lost 3; bases outside the gene matches: 5. This CDR3 has 14 residues. Sequenced material: peripheral blood. V gene TRBV5-1 combines with J gene TRBJ2-7; TRBD1 agrees at 9 bases. The TCR sequence derives from a man aged 65 to 79 who had recovered from COVID-19. The CDR3 loop reads CASSPDRGGYEQYF. The CDR3 DNA is TGCGCCAGCAGCCCTGACAGGGGGGGCTACGAGCAGTACTTC. Variable domain in full (rest from reference TRBV5-1 and TRBJ2-7): KAGVTQTPRYLIKTRGQQVTLSCSPISGHRSVSWYQQTPGQGLQFLFEYFSETQRNKGNFPGRFSGRQFSNSRSEMNVSTLELGDSALYLCASSPDRGGYEQYFGPGTRLTVT.